The 8 T cell receptor beta chains listed next were all sequenced from one sample in a study of shared clonotypes between healthy human individuals. Assay used: immunoSEQ multiplex PCR; TCRdb lists only in-frame clones, some missing. The sample consists of 850,000 to 1,200,000 clones, 75% of them appearing once. Sequences were obtained from memory CD4+ T cells sorted from blood. Described subset: CD45RA-negative fraction. Receptors were obtained from a man between 18 and 35 years old in good health.

This rearrangement joins TRBV5-1 to TRBJ2-6, with 9 bases matching TRBD1. There are 14 residues in the CDR3. CDR1 SGHRS and CDR2 YFSETQ come from the germline V gene. V shed 0 bases, J shed 13 bases, and the junction held 5 bases outside the gene matches. CDR3 region: CASSLGQGVNVLTF. CDR3 coding DNA: TGCGCCAGCAGCTTGGGACAGGGGGTTAATGTCCTGACTTTC.

V is TRBV6-5 and J is TRBJ1-1, with 7 bases identical to TRBD1. Germline assignment: CDR1 MNHEY and CDR2 SVGAGI. Germline trimming cut 0 bases from V and 4 bases from J; bases unmatched to any gene: 5. CDR3 size: 15 residues. In DNA form, the CDR3 reads TGTGCCAGCAGTTACTCCACAGGGGCGACCACTGAAGCTTTCTTT. Translation: CASSYSTGATTEAFF.

The chain links TRBV30 to TRBJ1-1; the D is unclear. The CDR3 spans 13 residues. CDR1 is GTSNPN, CDR2 SVGIG, per germline (reference sequence). V dropped 4 bases and J dropped 0 bases, with 9 bases sitting between them. DNA of the CDR3: TGTGCCTGGACCCTTGGATTGAACACTGAAGCTTTCTTT. Translating it yields CAWTLGLNTEAFF.

The CDR3: CASSPLAGALQETQYF. CDR3 sequence (DNA): TGTGCCAGCTCACCACTAGCGGGAGCCCTCCAAGAGACCCAGTACTTC. The gene calls are TRBV18 and TRBJ2-5; 9 nucleotides line up with TRBD2. J lost 1 base, V lost 1 base, and 4 bases had no gene match. This CDR3 is 16 amino acids long. Germline V gene sequence: CDR1 KGHSH, CDR2 LQKENI.

The rearrangement joins TRBV6-1 to TRBJ2-5, with TRBD1 identical over 8 bases. The CDR3 contains 15 residues. The germline V gene has CDR1 MNHNS and CDR2 SASEGT. The V segment lost 5 bases and the J segment 7 bases; nucleotides outside the gene matches: 12. CDR3 amino acids: CASSMGRGPFLTQYF. The CDR3 DNA is TGTGCCAGCAGTATGGGCAGGGGGCCCTTCCTGACCCAGTACTTC.

The chain is built from TRBV19 and TRBJ2-1; unclear D gene. V was shortened by 4 bases and J by 1 base, with 8 bases between the two germline ends. Germline V gene data show CDR1 as LNHDA and CDR2 as SQIVND (reference sequence). This CDR3 has 14 amino acids. CDR3 nucleotide sequence: TGTGCCAGTAGTACTGGGTTTTCCTACAATGAGCAGTTCTTC. Translated, it gives CASSTGFSYNEQFF. Filled out from reference TRBV19 and TRBJ2-1, the complete variable domain reads DGGITQSPKYLFRKEGQNVTLSCEQNLNHDAMYWYRQDPGQGLRLIYYSQIVNDFQKGDIAEGYSVSREKKESFPLTVTSAQKNPTAFYLCASSTGFSYNEQFFGPGTRLTVL.

CDR3 amino acids: CASSIKTGTLNTGELFF. In DNA, the CDR3 is TGTGCCAGCAGCATTAAAACAGGGACCCTCAACACCGGGGAGCTGTTTTTT. The chain is built from TRBV11-2 and TRBJ2-2; TRBD1 might be the D (6 bases). Germline-derived CDR1 and CDR2 are SGHAT and FQNNGV. The CDR3 consists of 17 residues. V lost 5 bases, J lost 2 bases, and 18 bases lay in between.

The CDR3 DNA reads TGTGCCAGCAGCGTGCCAGATTACGAGCAGTACTTC. As protein: CASSVPDYEQYF. This chain links TRBV7-2 with TRBJ2-7, with D unclear. The V end lost 5 bases, the J end lost 4 bases, and 9 bases lay between the germline ends. The CDR3 is 12 amino acids. In germline, CDR1 is SGHTA, CDR2 FQGNSA.